This T cell receptor (beta chain) emerged from a study of blood T cell repertoires in COVID-19. Overall study context: Samples representing acute and convalescent COVID-19 were sourced from the United States, Italy and Spain. Sources were T cells, B-cell-depleted T cells, or PBMCs; the material itself was cDNA or gDNA.

Methods used by the authors: Researchers report that nucleated cell counts were estimated from reference gene primer amplification. Produced via immunoSEQ multiplex PCR; TCRdb's table is partial and in-frame only. V, J and clone size are taken as reported in that table, and D and trimming were inferred from the DNA itself. The profile shows about 140,000 clones, approximately 80% of them singletons. The junction had 4 bases not matched to a gene; V was cut back by 0 bases and J by 5 bases. CDR1 and CDR2 from the germline V gene are SGHDT and YYEEEE. The CDR3 has 14 amino acids. The source is a human donor in a cohort sampled during active COVID-19. V and J are TRBV5-6 and TRBJ2-7; 8 bases are shared with TRBD1. Sample: peripheral blood. CDR3 in amino acids: CASSLVQGANEQYV. The CDR3 DNA is TGTGCCAGCAGCTTGGTTCAGGGGGCTAACGAGCAGTACGTC.